The 22 T cell receptor beta chains listed next were all sequenced from one sample in a study of T cells in Graves' hyperthyroidism and ophthalmopathy. Using RNA transcripts as the source, TCR beta CDR3 regions were amplified. The HTBI primer set drove a first-round RT-PCR of the TCR CDR3. One entry per CDR3 protein, called by TCRdb with MiXCR from the multiplex PCR reads. The sample holds 350,000 or so distinct CDR3 sequences; under 25% are singletons and the top ten take around 45%. The sample taken for sequencing was blood. The receptors stem from a woman in her fifties or sixties with Graves' hyperthyroidism.

The chain couples TRBV9 to TRBJ2-7; 10 bases map to TRBD1. Germline assignment: CDR1 SGDLS and CDR2 YYNGEE. The CDR3 extends over 16 amino acids. The trim removed 2 bases at V and 0 bases at J, leaving 5 bases unmatched. This chain's CDR3 is CASSVGGTGVSYEQYF. CDR3 coding DNA: TGTGCCAGCAGCGTTGGAGGGACAGGGGTCTCCTACGAGCAGTACTTC.

This clonotype was observed a handful of times. The genes are TRBV7-9 and TRBJ2-7; D is undetermined. Germline V gene sequence: CDR1 SEHNR, CDR2 FQNEAQ (reference sequence). Trimming left V 6 bases short and J 5 bases short, with 11 bases between. CDR3 length: 12 amino acids. The CDR3 DNA reads TGTGCCAGCAGTCGTTCTTTCGACGAGCAGTACTTC. This encodes CASSRSFDEQYF.

This clonotype occurred many times. The chain combines TRBV3-1 with TRBJ1-1; D is unresolved. Per the germline V gene, CDR1 is LGHDT and CDR2 is YNNKEL (reference sequence). This CDR3 spans 13 amino acids. Trimming shortened V by 0 bases and J by 5 bases, and 7 bases separated the two germline ends. The CDR3 bases are TGTGCCAGCAGCCAAGATGACGGGACTGAAGCTTTCTTT. Translated: CASSQDDGTEAFF.

This clonotype has a count of ten or more. J is TRBJ2-5 and V is TRBV3-1; the match to TRBD1 covers 7 bases. The CDR3 covers 13 residues. After removal of 4 bases from V and 6 bases from J, the junction contained 5 bases not matched to a gene. The germline gives CDR1 LGHDT, CDR2 YNNKEL (reference sequence). DNA for the CDR3: TGTGCCAGCAGCCTAGGGACAGTAAAGACCCAGTACTTC. Translation: CASSLGTVKTQYF.

This clonotype turned up a few times. V is TRBV5-6 and J is TRBJ1-6; D is uncertain. Germline V gives CDR1 SGHDT, CDR2 YYEEEE. With 4 bases removed from V and 6 bases from J, the gap between germline ends came to 11 bases. The CDR3 has 14 amino acids. The CDR3 DNA reads TGTGCCAGCAGCCTGGGAGGTTTTAATTCACCCCTCCACTTT. This gives the protein CASSLGGFNSPLHF. Full variable domain (missing parts from reference TRBV5-6 and TRBJ1-6): DAGVTQSPTHLIKTRGQQVTLRCSPKSGHDTVSWYQQALGQGPQFIFQYYEEEERQRGNFPDRFSGHQFPNYSSELNVNALLLGDSALYLCASSLGGFNSPLHFGNGTRLTVT.

This clonotype was picked up a small number of times. V usage is TRBV2 and J usage is TRBJ2-5; D is unclear. CDR3 length equals 13 residues. Trimming took 4 bases from V and 2 from J, leaving 8 bases between them. Germline CDR1 reads SNHLY; CDR2 reads FYNNEI. CDR3 DNA: TGTGCCAGCAGTGGTGAATTTCAAGAGACCCAGTACTTC. Translated, it gives CASSGEFQETQYF.

This clonotype appeared many times. V usage is TRBV3-1 and J usage is TRBJ1-2, with a tentative D call TRBD1 (6 bases). This CDR3 has 12 residues. The ends were cut back, 1 base at V and 8 bases at J, with 8 bases in the middle. From germline, CDR1 is LGHDT and CDR2 YNNKEL (reference sequence). CDR3 bases: TGTGCCAGCAGCCAAGGGGGGCGAGGCTACACCTTC. It yields the protein CASSQGGRGYTF.

This clonotype was recorded many times. The chain carries TRBV5-1 and TRBJ2-7, with D hard to call. V was trimmed by 2 bases and J by 0 bases, leaving 6 bases between them. Germline values: CDR1 SGHRS, CDR2 YFSETQ. This CDR3 spans 13 amino acids. CDR3 nucleotides: TGCGCCAGCAGCTTTGGGGACTCCTACGAGCAGTACTTC. It specifies CASSFGDSYEQYF.

The V and J genes are TRBV24-1 and TRBJ2-1; 12 bases match TRBD1. The trim removed 4 bases at V and 0 bases at J, leaving 15 bases unmatched. Germline-derived CDR1 and CDR2 are KGHDR and SFDVKD. This CDR3 contains 21 residues. CDR3 protein: CATSDPNPGQGATSSYNEQFF. CDR3 DNA: TGTGCCACCAGTGACCCCAACCCGGGACAGGGGGCAACAAGCTCCTACAATGAGCAGTTCTTC.

This clonotype was seen more than once but under ten times. This chain links TRBV6-1 with TRBJ2-4, with 9 bases aligning to TRBD1. Germline V lookup: CDR1 MNHNS, CDR2 SASEGT. Trimming removed 8 bases from V and 0 bases from J; junction bases left unmatched: 14. This CDR3 comprises 18 residues. In DNA, the CDR3 is TGTGCCAGCCGGGACAGGGTTACCGTTCTACTAGCCAAAAACATTCAGTACTTC. Translating it yields CASRDRVTVLLAKNIQYF.

The rearrangement links TRBV5-6 to TRBJ2-5; TRBD2 aligns across 9 bases. This CDR3 comprises 13 residues. The germline gives CDR1 SGHDT, CDR2 YYEEEE. J was trimmed by 7 bases and V by 4 bases; bases with no gene match: 5. The CDR3 DNA sequence: TGTGCCAGCAGCCTAGCGGGGCCGGGGACCCAGTACTTC. Its translation: CASSLAGPGTQYF.

This sequence joins TRBV10-3 and TRBJ2-5; 8 bases match TRBD1. This CDR3 comprises 14 residues. V was pared by 0 bases and J by 4 bases, with 1 base of the junction left unmatched. CDR1 is ENHRY and CDR2 is SYGVKD in the germline V gene. CDR3 region: CAISESTGVETQYF. As DNA, the CDR3 is TGTGCCATCAGTGAGTCGACAGGGGTAGAGACCCAGTACTTC.

Ten or more counts support this clonotype. V and J are TRBV12-3 or TRBV12-4 and TRBJ2-2; possibly TRBD2 for D (6 bases). The CDR3 has 13 residues. Trimming removed 4 bases from V and 7 bases from J, with 10 bases in between. CDR3: CASSWREGGELFF. DNA for the CDR3: TGTGCCAGCAGTTGGCGGGAAGGCGGGGAGCTGTTTTTT.

This clonotype has a count of ten or more. V usage is TRBV20-1 and J usage is TRBJ2-1; 13 nucleotides align to TRBD2. CDR3 length: 13 residues. Germline values: CDR1 DFQATT, CDR2 SNEGSKA (reference sequence). In nucleotides, the CDR3 is TGCACTCTACTAGCGGGGGGGGTCAATGAGCAGTTCTTC. As protein: CTLLAGGVNEQFF.

The chain employs TRBV20-1 and TRBJ1-5, with D perhaps TRBD1 (5 bases). CDR1 DFQATT and CDR2 SNEGSKA come from the germline V gene (reference sequence). CDR3 length: 13 residues. Trimming pared 0 bases from V and 6 bases from J, leaving 9 bases between. DNA of the CDR3: TGCAGTGCTAGAGAGGCGGGACCTCAGCCCCAGCATTTT. This sequence encodes CSAREAGPQPQHF.

This clonotype was counted many times. This rearrangement joins TRBV28 to TRBJ2-2; possible D gene TRBD2, 5 bases. Trimming took off 6 bases at V and 6 bases at J, with 11 bases between the two ends. There are 13 residues in the CDR3. Germline V gene sequence: CDR1 MDHEN, CDR2 SYDVKM. The CDR3, as DNA: TGTGCCAGCAGGGACTTACGGGCCGGGGAGCTGTTTTTT. It translates to CASRDLRAGELFF.

There are many counts of this clonotype. The chain recombines TRBV20-1 with TRBJ2-1; 11 positions agree with TRBD2. J was trimmed by 7 bases and V by 2 bases; bases with no gene match: 7. The CDR3 sequence is 15 residues long. Per the germline V gene, CDR1 is DFQATT and CDR2 is SNEGSKA (reference sequence). This chain's CDR3 is CSARPPGLAVNEQFF. CDR3 nucleotide sequence: TGCAGTGCTAGACCTCCGGGACTAGCGGTGAATGAGCAGTTCTTC.

V is TRBV10-3 and J is TRBJ2-3; 11 bases are a match to TRBD2. The CDR3 is 15 amino acids. The trim removed 5 bases at V and 5 bases at J, leaving 6 bases unmatched. Germline assignment: CDR1 ENHRY and CDR2 SYGVKD. CDR3 nucleotides: TGTGCCATCAGTTACGACACTAGCGGGAGAGATACGCAGTATTTT. As protein: CAISYDTSGRDTQYF.

This clonotype was counted many times. The chain employs TRBV7-9 and TRBJ2-3; the D gene is possibly TRBD2 (6 bases). Looked up from germline, CDR1 is SEHNR and CDR2 is FQNEAQ (reference sequence). V lost 4 bases and J lost 3, with 14 bases in between. The CDR3 extends over 15 amino acids. This chain's CDR3 is CASSSTGTVTDTQYF. The CDR3, as DNA: TGTGCCAGCAGCTCCACCGGGACTGTTACAGATACGCAGTATTTT.

The V call is TRBV5-6, the J call TRBJ1-1; unclear D gene. V lost 1 base to trimming and J lost 0 bases, with 13 bases between them. Germline assignment: CDR1 SGHDT and CDR2 YYEEEE. The CDR3 covers 16 residues. In DNA, the CDR3 is TGTGCCAGCAGCTTGCTCGGGGAGGCTTTGAACACTGAAGCTTTCTTT. Its translation: CASSLLGEALNTEAFF.

The gene calls are TRBV20-1 and TRBJ2-1, with 16 bases fitting TRBD2. Losses at the gene ends were 6 bases for V and 5 bases for J; bases not matched to a gene: 4. This CDR3 region has 15 residues. CDR1 and CDR2 from the germline V gene are DFQATT and SNEGSKA (reference sequence). CDR3 sequence: CSAGTSGRADNEQFF. The DNA of the CDR3 is TGCAGTGCGGGGACTAGCGGGAGGGCTGACAATGAGCAGTTCTTC.

At least ten counts were recorded for this clonotype. The chain recombines TRBV11-2 with TRBJ2-5; 7 bases are shared with TRBD1. The CDR3 length is 14 residues. The junction had 0 bases not matched to a gene; V was cut back by 1 base and J by 1 base. Germline V gene lookup returns CDR1 SGHAT and CDR2 FQNNGV. The CDR3 bases are TGTGCCAGCAGCTTAGCAGGGGGCCAAGAGACCCAGTACTTC. Protein product: CASSLAGGQETQYF. Variable domain in full (rest from reference TRBV11-2 and TRBJ2-5): EAGVAQSPRYKIIEKRQSVAFWCNPISGHATLYWYQQILGQGPKLLIQFQNNGVVDDSQLPKDRFSAERLKGVDSTLKIQPAKLEDSAVYLCASSLAGGQETQYFGPGTRLLVL.